Below are 12 T cell receptor beta chains sequenced from a single sample in a study of identifying expanded T cells in peripheral blood. TCRdb's copy holds only in-frame clones and misses some; the assay was immunoSEQ multiplex PCR. The table includes about 52,000 clones, 65% to 90% detected once. The sample taken for sequencing was blood. The receptor source for this set is a person between 18 and 70 years old in good health.

The genes are TRBV7-2 and TRBJ1-3; 9 bases align to TRBD1. Per the germline V gene, CDR1 is SGHTA and CDR2 is FQGNSA. V shed 4 bases, J shed 4 bases, and the junction held 2 bases outside the gene matches. This CDR3 comprises 14 residues. The CDR3 region has the DNA TGTGCCAGCAGCTCAGGGACAGGGGGAAACACCATATATTTT. The encoded protein is CASSSGTGGNTIYF.

The chain has TRBV7-9 and TRBJ1-1; no clear D. Germline values: CDR1 SEHNR, CDR2 FQNEAQ (reference sequence). The V end lost 4 bases, the J end lost 3 bases, and 6 bases lay between the germline ends. CDR3 size: 12 residues. CDR3: CASSSEHTEAFF. The CDR3 DNA reads TGTGCCAGCAGCTCCGAACACACTGAAGCTTTCTTT.

The chain combines TRBV7-9 with TRBJ1-5, with a possible D match to TRBD1 (6 bases). Germline V gives CDR1 SEHNR, CDR2 FQNEAQ (reference sequence). V gave up 2 bases and J gave up 3 bases, with 14 bases separating them. The CDR3 consists of 16 residues. This CDR3 is CASSLSSSGANQPQHF. DNA of the CDR3: TGTGCCAGCAGCTTAAGTAGTTCAGGGGCCAATCAGCCCCAGCATTTT. The full variable domain, with the rest looked up from reference TRBV7-9 and TRBJ1-5, is DTGVSQNPRHKITKRGQNVTFRCDPISEHNRLYWYRQTLGQGPEFLTYFQNEAQLEKSRLLSDRFSAERPKGSFSTLEIQRTEQGDSAMYLCASSLSSSGANQPQHFGDGTRLSIL.

This clone was seen only a few times. CDR3 in DNA: TGTGCCAGCTCACCAACATCCGGGGGGGCAACGGGAGAGACCCAGTACTTC. This sequence encodes CASSPTSGGATGETQYF. The chain couples TRBV18 to TRBJ2-5, with 8 bases that match TRBD2. The length of the CDR3 is 17 residues. The trim removed 2 bases at V and 4 bases at J, leaving 12 bases unmatched. CDR1 KGHSH and CDR2 LQKENI come from the germline V gene.

V gene TRBV6-5 combines with J gene TRBJ1-2, with D possibly being TRBD1 (5 bases). This CDR3 comprises 13 residues. Trimming removed 4 bases at V and 4 bases at J, with 10 bases between. Germline V gives CDR1 MNHEY, CDR2 SVGAGI. The CDR3 is CASSWDLRYGYTF. CDR3 DNA: TGTGCCAGCAGTTGGGACCTTCGCTATGGCTACACCTTC.

The chain employs TRBV9 and TRBJ2-4; unclear D gene. Germline CDR1 is SGDLS and CDR2 is YYNGEE. This CDR3 is 16 amino acids long. V lost 0 bases and J 0 bases, leaving 10 bases between the germline ends. CDR3 coding DNA: TGTGCCAGCAGCGTAGAGGCAGCCCTAGCCAAAAACATTCAGTACTTC. It is translated as CASSVEAALAKNIQYF.

V is TRBV18 and J is TRBJ2-7; 11 nucleotides align to TRBD1. Germline CDR1 reads KGHSH; CDR2 reads LQKENI. The CDR3 totals 16 residues. Trimming at V came to 1 base and at J to 2 bases, leaving 4 bases not matched to a gene. The CDR3 protein is CASSPRGTGGPYEQYF. DNA of the CDR3: TGTGCCAGCTCACCACGAGGGACAGGGGGTCCCTACGAGCAGTACTTC.

The chain combines TRBV6-1 with TRBJ1-1; no definite D call. The germline V gene encodes CDR1 MNHNS and CDR2 SASEGT. CDR3 length: 13 amino acids. V lost 11 bases to trimming and J lost 0 bases, with 13 bases between them. CDR3 in DNA: TGTGCCGTCCGACTAAGCATGAACACTGAAGCTTTCTTT. Translation gives CAVRLSMNTEAFF.

As to this clone: The CDR3 ends on some other residue instead of the conserved phenylalanine or tryptophan, so this is likely a read error. It is unclear where the CDR3 begins or ends on the DNA, so no DNA is shown, and the CDR3 is as TCRdb lists it. The gene calls are TRBV19 and TRBJ2-7; the D call in the table, TRBD1, was not verified against the DNA. 9 amino acids form the CDR3, both terminal residues included. CDR1 LNHDA and CDR2 SQIVND come from the germline V gene (reference sequence). CDR3 in amino acids: CASSTGRQS.

The chain employs TRBV14 and TRBJ1-2; D call uncertain. V was shortened by 4 bases and J by 4 bases, with 16 bases between the two germline ends. Germline-derived CDR1 and CDR2 are SGHDN and FVKESK. This CDR3 comprises 15 residues. CDR3 sequence: CASSPVDHRSYGYTF. The CDR3 DNA is TGTGCCAGCAGCCCAGTGGACCACCGTTCCTATGGCTACACCTTC.

This clone has a handful of counts. The chain is built from TRBV27 and TRBJ1-2; D gene uncertain. Germline CDR1 MNHEY, CDR2 SMNVEV (reference sequence). The germline V and J ends were trimmed by 4 bases and 7 bases, with 13 bases remaining between them. The CDR3 consists of 13 residues. This CDR3 reads CASSSAVGLGYTF. Written as DNA, the CDR3 is TGTGCCAGCAGTTCCGCAGTAGGACTTGGCTACACCTTC.

The V gene is TRBV7-2, the J gene TRBJ1-1; 10 bases align to TRBD1. This CDR3 spans 15 amino acids. In germline, CDR1 is SGHTA, CDR2 FQGNSA. Trimming cost V 4 bases and J 4 bases; bases outside gene matches: 6. In DNA form, the CDR3 reads TGTGCCAGCAGCTCCTGGACAGGGGGGAGCACTGAAGCTTTCTTT. This gives the protein CASSSWTGGSTEAFF.